These T cell receptor beta chains were read from a single sample in a study of PD-1 blockade in mismatch repair-deficient tumors. Using immunoSEQ multiplex PCR, the repertoire was profiled, and TCRdb retains in-frame clones only, with some absent. The profile covers fewer than 100,000 clones, with over 70% appearing a single time and roughly 2.8% taken by the ten largest. Here the sequenced sample was peripheral blood, taken 12 weeks after starting pembrolizumab. The receptors come from an adult with mismatch repair-deficient cancer. The CDR3 runs from the conserved cysteine through the conserved F or W. D genes are given only for firm matches. The size entry is marked missing in some rows and otherwise reads once, few, many or a size class.

NA	NA	TRBV9	TRBJ1-5	CASSVGSASNQPQHF	TGTGCCAGCAGCGTGGGGTCGGCTAGCAATCAGCCCCAGCATTTT
NA	TRBD1	TRBV11-1	TRBJ2-7	CASTELNRGDEQYF	TGTGCCAGCACCGAATTAAACAGGGGAGACGAGCAGTACTTC
NA	NA	TRBV4-1	TRBJ2-7	CASSQGEGALLDEQYF	TGCGCCAGCAGCCAAGGGGAGGGGGCGCTTTTGGACGAGCAGTACTTC
NA	NA	TRBV7-9	TRBJ2-3	CASSSLISTDTQYF	TGTGCCAGCAGCTCTCTTATTAGCACAGATACGCAGTATTTT
NA	NA	TRBV7-7	TRBJ2-7	CASSPLLSYEQYF	TGTGCTAGCAGCCCCCTCCTCTCCTACGAGCAGTACTTC
NA	NA	TRBV5-6	TRBJ1-2	CASSLGGQGLDYGYTF	TGTGCCAGCAGCTTGGGAGGGCAGGGACTTGACTATGGCTACACCTTC
NA	TRBD2	TRBV15	TRBJ2-1	CATSISGRVEEQFF	TGTGCCACCAGCATTAGCGGGAGGGTCGAGGAGCAGTTCTTC
NA	NA	TRBV29-1	TRBJ1-1	CSVDPRQNFAEAFF	TGCAGCGTTGACCCGAGACAGAATTTCGCTGAAGCTTTCTTT
NA	TRBD2	TRBV4-1	TRBJ2-7	CASSQLGASGRVGTYEQYF	TGCGCCAGCAGCCAATTGGGGGCTAGCGGGAGAGTGGGGACCTACGAGCAGTACTTC
few	TRBD2	TRBV19	TRBJ2-3	CASSISGTSSLDTQYF	TGTGCCAGTAGTATCTCCGGGACTAGCAGTTTGGATACGCAGTATTTT
once	TRBD1	TRBV29-1	TRBJ1-1	CSAGQGSTEAFF	TGCAGCGCGGGACAGGGGAGCACTGAAGCTTTCTTT
NA	TRBD1	TRBV2	TRBJ1-2	CASRSDRAYTNYGYTF	TGTGCCAGCAGATCGGACAGGGCATACACTAACTATGGCTACACCTTC
NA	TRBD1	TRBV6-6	TRBJ2-1	CASSARQGSNEQFF	TGTGCCAGCAGTGCGAGACAGGGGAGCAATGAGCAGTTCTTC
few	TRBD2	TRBV6-5	TRBJ2-5	CASRPLLAGGETQYF	TGTGCCAGCAGACCTCTCCTCGCGGGAGGGGAGACCCAGTACTTC
NA	TRBD1	TRBV30	TRBJ2-1	CSLGGQFYNEQFF	TGTTCATTAGGGGGACAGTTCTACAATGAGCAGTTCTTC
NA	TRBD1	TRBV5-1	TRBJ1-1	CASSLRQGKTEAFF	TGCGCCAGCAGCCTTCGACAGGGAAAAACTGAAGCTTTCTTT
NA	NA	TRBV7-9	TRBJ2-7	CASSPGRQQRATDEQYF	TGTGCCAGCAGCCCAGGGCGACAACAGCGGGCCACGGACGAGCAGTACTTC
NA	NA	TRBV19	TRBJ2-3	CASSSRDQDTQYF	TGTGCCAGTAGTAGTAGGGACCAGGATACGCAGTATTTT
NA	NA	TRBV12-5	TRBJ2-7	CASGSRIYEQYF	TGTGCTAGTGGTTCAAGGATCTACGAGCAGTACTTC
NA	NA	TRBV4-1	TRBJ1-5	CASSQGKGIHRLYSNQPQHF	TGCGCCAGCAGCCAAGGAAAGGGAATCCATCGACTTTATAGCAATCAGCCCCAGCATTTT
NA	TRBD2	TRBV7-3	TRBJ2-1	CASSLGGRRDNEQFF	TGTGCCAGCAGCTTAGGCGGGAGGAGAGACAATGAGCAGTTCTTC
NA	TRBD2	TRBV7-2	TRBJ2-1	CASRSSGRFEQFF	TGTGCCAGCAGGTCTAGCGGGAGATTTGAGCAGTTCTTC
NA	NA	TRBV25-1	TRBJ2-7	CASIGGAYEQYF	TGTGCCAGCATAGGGGGTGCCTACGAGCAGTACTTC
NA	TRBD2	TRBV4-2	TRBJ2-1	CASSQQGLAGGIGPYNEQFF	TGTGCCAGCAGCCAACAGGGACTAGCGGGAGGAATCGGGCCCTACAATGAGCAGTTCTTC
NA	TRBD2	TRBV7-7	TRBJ2-7	CASSPDPPASGNYHSYEQYF	TGTGCTAGCAGCCCTGACCCCCCCGCTAGCGGGAACTATCACTCCTACGAGCAGTACTTC
NA	NA	TRBV5-1	TRBJ1-1	CASSLAPVGTNTEAFF	TGCGCCAGCAGCTTGGCTCCGGTTGGGACGAACACTGAAGCTTTCTTT
once	TRBD2	TRBV12-5	TRBJ2-7	CASGSPRTSGRVGYKQYF	TGTGCTAGTGGTTCTCCGCGGACTAGCGGGAGAGTGGGCTACAAGCAGTACTTC
few	NA	TRBV18	TRBJ2-7	CASSPESLSYEQYF	TGTGCCAGCTCCCCGGAGTCCCTCTCCTACGAGCAGTACTTC
NA	TRBD1	TRBV7-8	TRBJ1-1	CASSPTGALNTEAFF	TGTGCCAGCAGCCCTACAGGGGCTCTGAACACTGAAGCTTTCTTT
NA	NA	TRBV29-1	TRBJ2-5	CSVEPYTRDQETQYF	TGCAGCGTTGAACCCTACACCCGTGACCAAGAGACCCAGTACTTC
NA	NA	TRBV7-2	TRBJ1-1	CASSTRGLSSEAFF	TGTGCCAGCAGCACCCGGGGCTTGTCGTCTGAAGCTTTCTTT